The 18 T cell receptor beta chains in this list originate from one sample, sequenced in a study of blood T cell repertoires in COVID-19 (dated by TCRdb to the early 2020s). Receptors were amplified or captured by the immunoSEQ multiplex PCR assay. TCRdb provides this immuneACCESS table in a form limited to in-frame rearrangements. Some clones are lacking; in checked studies, under half of them reflect an unresolved V gene, and why the rest are absent is not known. For this sample there are approximately 180,000 clones; approximately 87% appear just once. Together, the top ten hold roughly 20% of the sample. Source material: peripheral blood. All receptors come from a person between 65 and 79 years old with COVID-19, enrolled during active disease.

The chain links TRBV24-1 to TRBJ2-1; D gene uncertain. Germline V gene lookup returns CDR1 KGHDR and CDR2 SFDVKD. CDR3 length: 15 residues. V was shortened by 1 base and J by 6 bases, with 12 bases between the two germline ends. CDR3 protein: CATSDFTLESNEQFF. The CDR3 DNA follows: TGTGCCACCAGTGATTTTACCCTAGAGAGCAATGAGCAGTTCTTC.

This clone was seen a few times. V is TRBV7-2 and J is TRBJ1-2; D may be TRBD1 (5 bases). Germline assignment: CDR1 SGHTA and CDR2 FQGNSA. V was clipped by 5 bases and J by 6 bases, with 19 bases between them. The CDR3 has 15 residues. The CDR3 reads CASSPQSWGGDGYTF. CDR3 DNA sequence: TGTGCCAGCAGCCCCCAAAGTTGGGGGGGGGATGGCTACACCTTC.

Notes on this clone: Sequence at one end of the junction differs from germline and may be a read error. The CDR3 nucleotides are TGCGCCAGCAGCTCTGAGGTGACTAGCGGGGGCATCTTATTC. This gives the protein CASSSEVTSGGILF. The rearrangement uses TRBV5-1 and TRBJ2-7; 12 bases fit TRBD2. Germline values: CDR1 SGHRS, CDR2 YFSETQ. The length of the CDR3 is 14 residues. Looking up the rest from reference TRBV5-1 and TRBJ2-7 gives the full variable domain: KAGVTQTPRYLIKTRGQQVTLSCSPISGHRSVSWYQQTPGQGLQFLFEYFSETQRNKGNFPGRFSGRQFSNSRSEMNVSTLELGDSALYLCASSSEVTSGGILFGPGTRLTVT.

This clone was counted a few times. The chain couples TRBV4-3 to TRBJ2-3; the match to TRBD2 covers 10 bases. V trimming: 4 bases; J trimming: 2 bases; junction bases outside the gene matches: 12. Germline assignment: CDR1 LGHNA and CDR2 YSLEER. This CDR3 spans 18 amino acids. CDR3 coding DNA: TGCGCCAGCAGCCCCCAACTCGGACTAGCGGTGATCACAGATACGCAGTATTTT. This gives the protein CASSPQLGLAVITDTQYF.

This clone was detected only once. This chain connects TRBV9 to TRBJ2-1; D call uncertain. Trimming cost V 2 bases and J 1 base, with 10 bases left between them. Germline V gene lookup returns CDR1 SGDLS and CDR2 YYNGEE. The CDR3 sequence is 15 residues long. The CDR3 loop reads CASSVEADSYNEQFF. CDR3 sequence (DNA): TGTGCCAGCAGCGTCGAGGCGGATTCCTACAATGAGCAGTTCTTC.

This rearrangement joins TRBV28 to TRBJ1-2, with D unresolved. The CDR3 runs 14 residues. The V end lost 5 bases, the J end lost 4 bases, and 14 bases lay between the germline ends. Germline V lookup: CDR1 MDHEN, CDR2 SYDVKM. CDR3 sequence (DNA): TGTGCCAGCAGTCCCACCGCCAGGCCCTATGGCTACACCTTC. Translated: CASSPTARPYGYTF.

The chain links TRBV6-5 to TRBJ1-5, with TRBD1 matching 8 bases. Germline assignment: CDR1 MNHEY and CDR2 SVGAGI. The V gene end was trimmed by 6 bases and the J gene end by 5 bases; junction bases not matched to a gene: 3. The CDR3 is 13 residues long. The CDR3 coding sequence is TGTGCCAGCAGACAGACAGGGGATCAGCCCCAGCATTTT. Protein: CASRQTGDQPQHF.

This clone was recorded at least ten times. This chain connects TRBV6-5 to TRBJ1-1; TRBD1 aligns across 7 bases. The germline CDR1 and CDR2 sequences are MNHEY and SVGAGI. This CDR3 contains 11 residues. V lost 7 bases to trimming and J lost 8 bases; unmatched junction nucleotides: 4. This CDR3 reads CASTRQGEAFF. CDR3 coding DNA: TGTGCCAGCACCAGACAGGGCGAAGCTTTCTTT.

The V gene is TRBV2, the J gene TRBJ2-2; 7 nucleotides line up with TRBD1. The CDR3 sequence is 15 residues long. V shed 5 bases, J shed 5 bases, and the junction held 8 bases outside the gene matches. In germline, CDR1 is SNHLY, CDR2 FYNNEI. The CDR3 DNA sequence: TGTGCCAGCAGTTTAAGACAGGGCGGGACCGGGGAGCTGTTTTTT. Translated, it gives CASSLRQGGTGELFF.

V gene TRBV27 combines with J gene TRBJ2-1; D is uncertain. CDR1 is MNHEY and CDR2 is SMNVEV in the germline V gene (reference sequence). V was clipped by 11 bases and J by 1 base, with 15 bases between them. The CDR3 contains 14 residues. CDR3 DNA: TGTGCCGCCGGTCTGTGGGCTTCCTACAATGAGCAGTTCTTC. Its protein is CAAGLWASYNEQFF.

The CDR3 DNA sequence: TGTGCCAGCAGTGGACACGGTAAACAACGTATGATAGGTGGCTACACCTTC. Translated: CASSGHGKQRMIGGYTF. The chain carries TRBV25-1 and TRBJ1-2, with D uncertain. Trimming removed 4 bases at V and 7 bases at J, with 25 bases between. Germline V gene lookup returns CDR1 MGHDK and CDR2 SYGVNS. The CDR3 sequence is 17 residues long.

This chain connects TRBV7-9 to TRBJ1-6; maybe TRBD1 (5 bases). The CDR3 loop spans 17 amino acids. The V gene's germline CDR1 is SEHNR and CDR2 FQNEAQ (reference sequence). V was cut by 5 bases and J by 10 bases, with 24 bases left in between. The CDR3 DNA reads TGTGCCAGCAGCCCTAGAACCCCAGGCCCTGGGGCATCACCCCTCCACTTT. The encoded protein is CASSPRTPGPGASPLHF.

This clone was found once. The chain links TRBV5-6 to TRBJ2-5; 7 bases match TRBD1. Germline CDR1 is SGHDT and CDR2 is YYEEEE. The V segment lost 4 bases and the J segment 4 bases; nucleotides outside the gene matches: 10. The CDR3 runs 15 residues. The CDR3 loop is CASSTPTGKTETQYF. As DNA, the CDR3 is TGTGCCAGCAGCACACCGACAGGGAAGACAGAGACCCAGTACTTC.

The V gene is TRBV19, the J gene TRBJ2-1; D might be TRBD2 (5 bases). CDR1 is LNHDA and CDR2 is SQIVND in the germline V gene (reference sequence). Trimming cost V 6 bases and J 8 bases, with 20 bases left between them. The CDR3 consists of 15 residues. CDR3 nucleotide sequence: TGTGCCAGTAGGAGGTTGGCGGAGGTGAGGTATGAGCAGTTCTTC. This codes for CASRRLAEVRYEQFF. The variable domain in full, completed from reference TRBV19 and TRBJ2-1, reads DGGITQSPKYLFRKEGQNVTLSCEQNLNHDAMYWYRQDPGQGLRLIYYSQIVNDFQKGDIAEGYSVSREKKESFPLTVTSAQKNPTAFYLCASRRLAEVRYEQFFGPGTRLTVL.

The chain joins TRBV16 to TRBJ2-2; D is possibly TRBD1 (6 bases). This CDR3 has 15 residues. The germline V and J ends were trimmed by 0 bases and 6 bases, with 11 bases remaining between them. CDR1 is KGHSY, CDR2 FQNENV, per germline. CDR3 sequence: CASSQSRAGAGELFF. In DNA form, the CDR3 reads TGTGCCAGCAGCCAATCACGGGCAGGGGCCGGGGAGCTGTTTTTT.

The chain combines TRBV29-1 with TRBJ2-1, with TRBD2 matching over 9 bases. V gave up 3 bases and J gave up 4 bases; unmatched junction bases: 7. The CDR3 extends over 15 amino acids. Germline CDR1 reads SQVTM; CDR2 reads ANQGSEA. The CDR3 DNA reads as TGCAGCGTTGATTTAGCGGGAGCTGGGTACAATGAGCAGTTCTTC. Residues: CSVDLAGAGYNEQFF.

This sequence joins TRBV6-6 and TRBJ1-2; D is unclear. The CDR3 is made up of 13 amino acids. V dropped 6 bases and J dropped 2 bases, with 10 bases sitting between them. Germline CDR1 MNHNY, CDR2 SVGAGI (reference sequence). The CDR3 protein is CASRRTVNYGYTF. The CDR3 DNA reads TGTGCCAGCAGGAGAACAGTGAACTATGGCTACACCTTC.

The chain carries TRBV30 and TRBJ2-1, with a possible D match to TRBD1 (5 bases). This CDR3 has 12 amino acids. The germline V gene encodes CDR1 GTSNPN and CDR2 SVGIG (reference sequence). V lost 3 bases and J 6 bases, leaving 9 bases between the germline ends. CDR3: CAWSLQVNEQFF. The DNA of the CDR3 is TGTGCCTGGAGCCTACAGGTCAATGAGCAGTTCTTC.